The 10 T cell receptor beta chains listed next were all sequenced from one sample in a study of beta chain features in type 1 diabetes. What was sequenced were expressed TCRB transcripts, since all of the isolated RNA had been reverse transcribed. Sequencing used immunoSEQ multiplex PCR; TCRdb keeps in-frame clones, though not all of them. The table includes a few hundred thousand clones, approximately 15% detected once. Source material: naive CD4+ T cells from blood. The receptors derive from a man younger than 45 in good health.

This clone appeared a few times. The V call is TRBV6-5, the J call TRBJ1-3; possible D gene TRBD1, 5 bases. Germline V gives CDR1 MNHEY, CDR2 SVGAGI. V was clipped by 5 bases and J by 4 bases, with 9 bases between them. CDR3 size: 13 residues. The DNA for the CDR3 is TGTGCCAGCAGTCCGCAGGGCGGAAACACCATATATTTT. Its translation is CASSPQGGNTIYF.

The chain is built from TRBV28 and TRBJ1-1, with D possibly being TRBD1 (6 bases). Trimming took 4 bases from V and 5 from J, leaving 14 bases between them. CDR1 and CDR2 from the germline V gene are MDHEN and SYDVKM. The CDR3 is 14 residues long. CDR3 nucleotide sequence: TGTGCCAGCAGTTCGGTCGGACAGAGGACTGAAGCTTTCTTT. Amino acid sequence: CASSSVGQRTEAFF.

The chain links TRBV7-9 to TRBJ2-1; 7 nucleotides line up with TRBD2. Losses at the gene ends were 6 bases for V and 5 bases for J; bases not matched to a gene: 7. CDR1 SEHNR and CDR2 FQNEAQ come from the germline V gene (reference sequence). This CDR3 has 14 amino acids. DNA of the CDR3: TGTGCCAGCAGGGGCACTAGCGTAAACAATGAGCAGTTCTTC. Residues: CASRGTSVNNEQFF.

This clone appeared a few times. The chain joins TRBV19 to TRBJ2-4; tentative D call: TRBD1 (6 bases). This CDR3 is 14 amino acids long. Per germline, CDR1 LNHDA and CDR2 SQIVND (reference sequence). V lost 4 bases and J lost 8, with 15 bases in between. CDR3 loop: CASSRAGERDIQYF. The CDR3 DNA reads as TGTGCCAGTAGTAGGGCAGGGGAACGGGACATTCAGTACTTC.

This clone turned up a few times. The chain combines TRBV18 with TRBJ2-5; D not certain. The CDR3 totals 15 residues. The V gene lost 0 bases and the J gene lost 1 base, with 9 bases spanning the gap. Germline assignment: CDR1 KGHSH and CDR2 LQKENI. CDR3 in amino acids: CASSPPMVSQETQYF. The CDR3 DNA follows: TGTGCCAGCTCACCACCCATGGTCTCCCAAGAGACCCAGTACTTC.

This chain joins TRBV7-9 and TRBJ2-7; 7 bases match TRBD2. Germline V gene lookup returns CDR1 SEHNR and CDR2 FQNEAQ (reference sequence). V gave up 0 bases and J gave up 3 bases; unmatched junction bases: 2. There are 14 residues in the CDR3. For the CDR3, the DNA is TGTGCCAGCAGCTTAGCGGGAGGGAACTACGAGCAGTACGTC. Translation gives CASSLAGGNYEQYV.

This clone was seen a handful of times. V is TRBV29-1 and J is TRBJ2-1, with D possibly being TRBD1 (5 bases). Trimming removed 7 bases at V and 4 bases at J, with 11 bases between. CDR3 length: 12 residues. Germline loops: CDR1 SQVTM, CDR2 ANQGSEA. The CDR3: CSGGQFYNEQFF. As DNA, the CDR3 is TGCAGCGGGGGCCAATTTTACAATGAGCAGTTCTTC.

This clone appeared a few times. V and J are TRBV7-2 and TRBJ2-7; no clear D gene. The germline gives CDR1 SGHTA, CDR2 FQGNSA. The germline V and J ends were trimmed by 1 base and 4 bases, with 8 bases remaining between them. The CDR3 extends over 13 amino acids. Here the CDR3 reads CASSLGYVYEQYF. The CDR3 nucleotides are TGTGCCAGCAGCTTAGGCTACGTTTACGAGCAGTACTTC. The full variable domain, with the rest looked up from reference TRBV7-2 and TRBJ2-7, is GAGVSQSPSNKVTEKGKDVELRCDPISGHTALYWYRQSLGQGLEFLIYFQGNSAPDKSGLPSDRFSAERTGGSVSTLTIQRTQQEDSAVYLCASSLGYVYEQYFGPGTRLTVT.

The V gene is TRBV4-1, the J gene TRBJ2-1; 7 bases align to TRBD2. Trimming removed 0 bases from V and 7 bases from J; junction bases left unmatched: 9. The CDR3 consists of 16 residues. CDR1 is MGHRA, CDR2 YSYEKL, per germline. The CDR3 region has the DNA TGCGCCAGCAGCCAAGATCAGCGGGGACGCTGGAATGAGCAGTTCTTC. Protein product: CASSQDQRGRWNEQFF.

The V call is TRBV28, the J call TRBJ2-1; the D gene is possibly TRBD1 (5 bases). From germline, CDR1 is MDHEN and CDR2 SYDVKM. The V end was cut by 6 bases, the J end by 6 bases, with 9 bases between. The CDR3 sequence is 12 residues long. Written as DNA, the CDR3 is TGTGCCAGCAGGGGGCAGGTCAATGAGCAGTTCTTC. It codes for CASRGQVNEQFF.